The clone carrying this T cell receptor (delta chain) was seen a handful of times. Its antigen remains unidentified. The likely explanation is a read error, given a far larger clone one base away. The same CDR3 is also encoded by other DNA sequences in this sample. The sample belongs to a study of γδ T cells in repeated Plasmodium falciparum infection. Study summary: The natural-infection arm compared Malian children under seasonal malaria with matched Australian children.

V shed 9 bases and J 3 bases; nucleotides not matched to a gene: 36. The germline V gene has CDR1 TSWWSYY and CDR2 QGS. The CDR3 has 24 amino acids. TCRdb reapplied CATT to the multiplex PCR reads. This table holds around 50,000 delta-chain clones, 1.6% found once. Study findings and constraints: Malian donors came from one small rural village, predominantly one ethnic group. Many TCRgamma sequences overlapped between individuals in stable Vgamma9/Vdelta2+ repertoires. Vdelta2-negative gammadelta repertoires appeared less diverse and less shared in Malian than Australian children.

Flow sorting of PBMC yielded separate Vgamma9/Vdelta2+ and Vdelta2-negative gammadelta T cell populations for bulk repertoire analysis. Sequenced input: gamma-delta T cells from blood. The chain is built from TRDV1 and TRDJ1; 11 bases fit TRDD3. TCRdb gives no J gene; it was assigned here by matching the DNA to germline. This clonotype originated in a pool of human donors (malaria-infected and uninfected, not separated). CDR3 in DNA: TGTGCTCTCGGGAACTCCCCCCACATACTTCCTAACCACTGGGGGATAAGCAAGGCCGATAAACTCATCTTT. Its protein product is CALGNSPHILPNHWGISKADKLIF.